A selection of T cell receptor beta chains follows, all from one sample in a study of blood T cell repertoires in COVID-19. Sequencing was performed with immunoSEQ multiplex PCR; in TCRdb, only in-frame clones are kept and a portion is missing. The sample yields over 30,000 clones, 88% seen once. The sequenced sample consisted of peripheral blood. These receptors were collected from a human donor in a cohort sampled during active COVID-19. Each CDR3 is given with its conserved first and last residue. D genes are given only for firm matches. Clone size appears in some rows only: once, few, many, or a class for an expanded clone.

j_call d_call v_call clone_size cdr3_nt cdr3_aa
TRBJ1-1 . TRBV3-1/TRBV3-2 . TGTGCCAGCAGCCAAGGAGTCGGACAGAACACTGAAGCTTTCTTT CASSQGVGQNTEAFF
TRBJ1-6 . TRBV5-4 . TGTGCCAGCAGCCGGGATCCGGGAATCTCCTATAATTCACCCCTCCACTTT CASSRDPGISYNSPLHF
TRBJ2-7 . TRBV6-5 . TGTGCCAGCAGTTACGATATGAGGGTCTACGAGCAGTACTTC CASSYDMRVYEQYF
TRBJ1-2 . TRBV3-1/TRBV3-2 . TGTGCCAGCAGCCAAGATGGGGTCGGCGGGATCTATGGCTACACCTTC CASSQDGVGGIYGYTF
TRBJ2-7 TRBD2 TRBV6-2/TRBV6-3 . TGTGCCAGCAGTTACTTAACTAGCGGATTGTCCGAGCAGTACTTC CASSYLTSGLSEQYF
TRBJ2-2 . TRBV10-3 . TGTGCCATCAGTCGTTTGGGAGACCCATACACCGGGGAGCTGTTTTTT CAISRLGDPYTGELFF
TRBJ1-6 . TRBV21-1 . TGTGCCAGCAGCCTCCGGAGGGCCCATAATTCACCCCTCCACTTT CASSLRRAHNSPLHF
TRBJ1-5 TRBD1 TRBV18 . TGTGCCAGCTCACCGACCCCCGGGACAGGGGCAAATCAGCCCCAGCATTTT CASSPTPGTGANQPQHF
TRBJ2-2 . TRBV21-1 . TGTGCCAGCTCCGAAAGGGAGGGGGGAGGCGACGCCGGGGAGCTGTTTTTT CASSEREGGGDAGELFF
TRBJ1-5 . TRBV19 . TGTGCCAGTAGTAACGCAGGGGCACGGCAGCCCCAGCATTTT CASSNAGARQPQHF
TRBJ1-1 TRBD1 TRBV11-2 . TGTGCCAGCAGCCGACAGGGCGCTGTGATGAACACTGAAGCTTTCTTT CASSRQGAVMNTEAFF
TRBJ1-3 TRBD1 TRBV10-3 . TGTGCCATCAGTCAAGGACAGGGGGCGAAAGGAAACACCATATATTTT CAISQGQGAKGNTIYF
TRBJ1-2 TRBD1 TRBV5-4 . TGTGCCAGCAGCTTCCAGGACAGGAACTATGGCTACACCTTC CASSFQDRNYGYTF
TRBJ2-1 . TRBV7-8 . TGTGCCAGCAGCCCCAGGGTCTCGGAGAATGAGCAGTTCTTC CASSPRVSENEQFF
TRBJ2-7 TRBD1 TRBV6-5 . TGTGCCAGCAGTTACTCCCGATCGACAGGGGACTACGAGCAGTACTTC CASSYSRSTGDYEQYF
TRBJ2-3 TRBD2 TRBV7-9 once TGTGCCAGCAGTTCTGGACTAGCGGGGCCCACAGATACGCAGTATTTT CASSSGLAGPTDTQYF
TRBJ2-3 . TRBV27 . TGTGCCAGCAGTCTCGACTTGGGCACAGATACGCAGTATTTT CASSLDLGTDTQYF
TRBJ1-2 . TRBV7-9 . TGTGCCAGCACTATCCTACCCTATGGCTACACCTTC CASTILPYGYTF
TRBJ2-1 . TRBV24-1 . TGTGCCACCAGTGACCCAGACATCCTCGGGCAGTTCTTC CATSDPDILGQFF
TRBJ2-5 . TRBV28 . TGTGCCAGCAGCTCAACAGGGACCCAGTACTTC CASSSTGTQYF
TRBJ1-2 . TRBV5-4 . TGTGCCAGCAGCTTGGAGGCAGGGATGTGGGGAGGCTACACCTTC CASSLEAGMWGGYTF
TRBJ2-3 TRBD1 TRBV24-1 once TGTGCCACCAGTGATGCCGGGACAGGGGTGGGCACAGATACGCAGTATTTT CATSDAGTGVGTDTQYF
TRBJ2-7 TRBD2 TRBV6-6 . TGTGCCAGCAGTTACCCGATGGGCGGGAGAGGCTACGAGCAGTACTTC CASSYPMGGRGYEQYF
TRBJ1-6 . TRBV21-1 once TGTGCCAGCAGCAAGCCTGAGTCTCCCCGGAGAAATTCACCCCTCCACTTT CASSKPESPRRNSPLHF
TRBJ2-7 TRBD1 TRBV10-1 . TGCGCCAGCAGTGATTGGACAGGGAAGGACGAGCAGTACTTC CASSDWTGKDEQYF
TRBJ2-5 TRBD2 TRBV2 . TGTGCCAGCAGTGCACGGGGCGGGAGCGAGTTAGAGACCCAGTACTTC CASSARGGSELETQYF
TRBJ1-2 . TRBV25-1 . TGTGCCAGCAGTGAATCCGACCGGGCTAACTATGGCTACACCTTC CASSESDRANYGYTF
TRBJ2-3 . TRBV4-3 . TGCGCCAGCAGCCAAGATAAGAGGGACACAGATACGCAGTATTTT CASSQDKRDTDTQYF
TRBJ2-1 . TRBV27 . TGTGCCAGCAGTTTCCGGGGCTCCTACAATGAGCAGTTCTTC CASSFRGSYNEQFF
TRBJ2-2 TRBD1 TRBV25-1 . TGTGCCAGCAAGGGACAGGGTCGTACCGGGGAGCTGTTTTTT CASKGQGRTGELFF
TRBJ1-4 . TRBV29-1 . TGCAGCGTTGAGAGGCAGACCAATGAAAAACTGTTTTTT CSVERQTNEKLFF
TRBJ2-3 . TRBV7-2 once TGTGCCAGCAGCTTATGGGGGCCCAGCACAGATACGCAGTATTTT CASSLWGPSTDTQYF
TRBJ2-6 TRBD2 TRBV18 . TGTGCCAGCTCACGGAGCGGACTAGCGGGGTCCTCTGGGGCCAACGTCCTGACTTTC CASSRSGLAGSSGANVLTF
TRBJ1-4 TRBD1 TRBV7-8 . TGTGCCAGCAGCCCCGACAGGGGGGCTAATGAAAAACTGTTTTTT CASSPDRGANEKLFF
TRBJ2-2 . TRBV24-1 . TGTGCCACCAGTGGTGGGCGACACACCGGGGAGCTGTTTTTT CATSGGRHTGELFF
TRBJ2-7 TRBD2 TRBV10-2 . TGCGCCAGCGGACTAGCGGGGGCCTACGAGCAGTACTTC CASGLAGAYEQYF
TRBJ2-3 . TRBV7-9 . TGTGCCAGCAGCTTAGAAGGCGGTGGCGGAGATACGCAGTATTTT CASSLEGGGGDTQYF
TRBJ1-5 TRBD1 TRBV24-1 . TGTGCCACCACGGGACAGGCGGGACAGCCCCAGCATTTT CATTGQAGQPQHF
TRBJ2-3 TRBD2 TRBV10-3 . TGTGCCATCAGTGAGGCTAGCGGGGGGGTTACAGATACGCAGTATTTT CAISEASGGVTDTQYF
TRBJ2-6 . TRBV2 few TGTGCCAGGGAGGGAGGACAGGCCTTTTCTGGGGCCAACGTCCTGACTTTC CAREGGQAFSGANVLTF
TRBJ1-1 . TRBV6-1 once TGTGCCAGCAGTGAATATGGTAGGGGAAGAGTTATGAACACTGAAGCTTTCTTT CASSEYGRGRVMNTEAFF
TRBJ2-3 TRBD2 TRBV7-9 once TGTGCCAGCAGCCCCCGTTTATTAGCGGGGGACACAGATACGCAGTATTTT CASSPRLLAGDTDTQYF
TRBJ2-7 . TRBV6-2/TRBV6-3 . TGTGCCAGCAGTACTCGGGACTACGAGCAGTACTTC CASSTRDYEQYF
TRBJ2-1 TRBD2 TRBV24-1 . TGTGCCACCAGTGACCCCGGGACTAGCGCCGTCAATGAGCAGTTCTTC CATSDPGTSAVNEQFF
TRBJ1-3 TRBD1 TRBV29-1 once TGCAGCGTTGCGGGACAGACTGGAAACACCATATATTTT CSVAGQTGNTIYF
TRBJ1-1 . TRBV27 . TGTGCCAGCAGTTTCCCCGCTGAAGCTTTCTTT CASSFPAEAFF
TRBJ2-2 TRBD1 TRBV27 . TGTGCCAGCAGTTCCACAGGGGCCCAGGGGAGGGAGCTGTTTTTT CASSSTGAQGRELFF
TRBJ2-3 . TRBV18 . TGTGCCAGCTCACCAGAGCTAACTAGCACAGATACGCAGTATTTT CASSPELTSTDTQYF
TRBJ2-5 TRBD1 TRBV5-1 . TGCGCCAGCAGCACGGGACAGAAAGAGACCCAGTACTTC CASSTGQKETQYF
TRBJ2-2 TRBD2 TRBV5-4 once TGTGCCAGCAGCTTGGAAGAATGGGCTAGCGGGGGGACCGGGGAGCTGTTTTTT CASSLEEWASGGTGELFF
TRBJ2-1 TRBD2 TRBV5-5 . TGTGCCAGCAGCGGCTTAGCGGGGGGGCCGGTCGGTGAGCAGTTCTTC CASSGLAGGPVGEQFF